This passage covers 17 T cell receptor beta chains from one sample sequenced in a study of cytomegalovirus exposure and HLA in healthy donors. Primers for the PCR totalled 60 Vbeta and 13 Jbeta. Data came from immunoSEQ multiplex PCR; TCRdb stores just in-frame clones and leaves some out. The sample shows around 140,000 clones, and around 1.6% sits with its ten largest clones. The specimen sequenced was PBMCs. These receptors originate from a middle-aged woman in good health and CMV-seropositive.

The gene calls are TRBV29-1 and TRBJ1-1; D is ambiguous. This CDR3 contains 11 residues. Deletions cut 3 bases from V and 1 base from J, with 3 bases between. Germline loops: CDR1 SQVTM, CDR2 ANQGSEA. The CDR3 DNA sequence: TGCAGCGTTGACAAGAACACTGAAGCTTTCTTT. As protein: CSVDKNTEAFF.

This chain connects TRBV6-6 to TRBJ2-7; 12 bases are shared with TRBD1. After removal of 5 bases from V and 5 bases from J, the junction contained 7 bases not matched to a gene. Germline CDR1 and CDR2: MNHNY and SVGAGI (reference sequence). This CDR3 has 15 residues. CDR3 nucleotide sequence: TGTGCCAGCAGTGACCGGGACAGGGGGCGACACGAGCAGTACTTC. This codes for CASSDRDRGRHEQYF.

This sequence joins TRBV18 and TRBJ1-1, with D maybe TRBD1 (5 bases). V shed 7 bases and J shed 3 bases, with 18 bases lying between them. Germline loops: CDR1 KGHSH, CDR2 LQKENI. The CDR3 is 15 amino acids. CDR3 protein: CASFTIQGMDTEAFF. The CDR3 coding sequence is TGTGCCAGCTTCACCATTCAGGGTATGGACACTGAAGCTTTCTTT.

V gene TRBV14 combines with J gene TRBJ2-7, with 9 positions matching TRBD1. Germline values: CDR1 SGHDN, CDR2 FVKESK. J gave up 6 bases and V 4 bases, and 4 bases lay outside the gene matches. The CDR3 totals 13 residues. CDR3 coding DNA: TGTGCCAGCAGCCTCGGGACAGGGACCGAGCAGTACTTC. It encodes CASSLGTGTEQYF. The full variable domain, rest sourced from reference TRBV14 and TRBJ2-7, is EAGVTQFPSHSVIEKGQTVTLRCDPISGHDNLYWYRRVMGKEIKFLLHFVKESKQDESGMPNNRFLAERTGGTYSTLKVQPAELEDSGVYFCASSLGTGTEQYFGPGTRLTVT.

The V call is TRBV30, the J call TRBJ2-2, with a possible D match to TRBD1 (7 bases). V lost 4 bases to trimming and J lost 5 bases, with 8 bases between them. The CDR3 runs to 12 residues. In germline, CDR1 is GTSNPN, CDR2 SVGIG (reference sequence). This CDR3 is CAWTGGTGELFF. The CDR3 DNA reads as TGTGCCTGGACAGGGGGGACCGGGGAGCTGTTTTTT. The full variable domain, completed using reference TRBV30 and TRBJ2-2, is SQTIHQWPATLVQPVGSPLSLECTVEGTSNPNLYWYRQAAGRGLQLLFYSVGIGQISSEVPQNLSASRPQDRQFILSSKKLLLSDSGFYLCAWTGGTGELFFGEGSRLTVL.

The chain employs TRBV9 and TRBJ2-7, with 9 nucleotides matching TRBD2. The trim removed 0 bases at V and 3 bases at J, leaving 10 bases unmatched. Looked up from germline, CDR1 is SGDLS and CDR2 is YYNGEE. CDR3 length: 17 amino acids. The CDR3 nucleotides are TGTGCCAGCAGCGTAGCCCCTACGTCTAGCGGGAACTACGAGCAGTACTTC. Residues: CASSVAPTSSGNYEQYF.

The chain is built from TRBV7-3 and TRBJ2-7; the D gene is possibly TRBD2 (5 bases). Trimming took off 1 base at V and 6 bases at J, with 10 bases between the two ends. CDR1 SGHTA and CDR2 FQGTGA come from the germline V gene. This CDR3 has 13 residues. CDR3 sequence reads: CASSLSDYSEQYF. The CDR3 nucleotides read TGTGCCAGCAGCTTAAGTGACTACTCCGAGCAGTACTTC. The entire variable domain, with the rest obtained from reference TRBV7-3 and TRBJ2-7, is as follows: GAGVSQTPSNKVTEKGKYVELRCDPISGHTALYWYRQSLGQGPEFLIYFQGTGAADDSGLPNDRFFAVRPEGSVSTLKIQRTERGDSAVYLCASSLSDYSEQYFGPGTRLTVT.

CDR3 nucleotides: TGTGCCAGCAGTTTTCGATCTAGCGGGGGGTCTAGCACAGATACGCAGTATTTT. Encoded protein: CASSFRSSGGSSTDTQYF. V is TRBV27 and J is TRBJ2-3; 11 bases align to TRBD2. The CDR3 covers 18 residues. Germline V gene lookup returns CDR1 MNHEY and CDR2 SMNVEV (reference sequence). The V gene end was trimmed by 3 bases and the J gene end by 0 bases; junction bases not matched to a gene: 8.

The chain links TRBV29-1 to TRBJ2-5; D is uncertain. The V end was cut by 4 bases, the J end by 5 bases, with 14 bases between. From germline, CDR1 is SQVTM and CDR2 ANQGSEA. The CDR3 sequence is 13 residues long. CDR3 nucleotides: TGCAGCGTTGGGCTGGTCCCCAAGGAGACCCAGTACTTC. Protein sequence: CSVGLVPKETQYF.

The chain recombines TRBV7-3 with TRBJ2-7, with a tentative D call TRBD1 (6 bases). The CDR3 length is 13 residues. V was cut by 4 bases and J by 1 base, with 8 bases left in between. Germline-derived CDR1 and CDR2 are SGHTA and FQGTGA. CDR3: CASSSGQSYEQYF. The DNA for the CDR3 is TGTGCCAGCAGCTCCGGACAGTCCTACGAGCAGTACTTC.

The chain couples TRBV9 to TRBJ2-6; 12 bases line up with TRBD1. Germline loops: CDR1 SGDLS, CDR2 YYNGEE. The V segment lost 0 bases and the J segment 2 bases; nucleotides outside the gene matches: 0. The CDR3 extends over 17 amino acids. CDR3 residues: CASSVGDRGPGANVLTF. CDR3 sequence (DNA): TGTGCCAGCAGCGTAGGGGACAGGGGGCCTGGGGCCAACGTCCTGACTTTC.

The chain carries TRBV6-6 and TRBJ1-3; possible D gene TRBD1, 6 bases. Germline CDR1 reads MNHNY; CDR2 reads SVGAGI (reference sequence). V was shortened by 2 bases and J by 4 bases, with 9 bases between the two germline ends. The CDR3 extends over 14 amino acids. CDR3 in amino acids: CASSYTGSGNTIYF. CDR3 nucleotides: TGTGCCAGCAGTTACACAGGGTCGGGAAACACCATATATTTT.

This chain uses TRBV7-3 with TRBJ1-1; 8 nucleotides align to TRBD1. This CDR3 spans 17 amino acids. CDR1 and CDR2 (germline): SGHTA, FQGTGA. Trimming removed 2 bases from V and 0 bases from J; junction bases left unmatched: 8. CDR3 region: CASSLLGQGTLNTEAFF. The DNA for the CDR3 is TGTGCCAGCAGCTTACTCGGACAGGGTACTTTGAACACTGAAGCTTTCTTT. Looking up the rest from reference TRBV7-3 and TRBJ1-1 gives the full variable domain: GAGVSQTPSNKVTEKGKYVELRCDPISGHTALYWYRQSLGQGPEFLIYFQGTGAADDSGLPNDRFFAVRPEGSVSTLKIQRTERGDSAVYLCASSLLGQGTLNTEAFFGQGTRLTVV.

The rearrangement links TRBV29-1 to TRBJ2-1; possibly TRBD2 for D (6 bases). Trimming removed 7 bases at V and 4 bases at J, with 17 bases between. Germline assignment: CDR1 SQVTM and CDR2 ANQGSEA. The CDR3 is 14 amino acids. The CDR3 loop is CSARAGTLYNEQFF. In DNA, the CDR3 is TGCAGCGCAAGAGCCGGGACTCTATACAATGAGCAGTTCTTC.

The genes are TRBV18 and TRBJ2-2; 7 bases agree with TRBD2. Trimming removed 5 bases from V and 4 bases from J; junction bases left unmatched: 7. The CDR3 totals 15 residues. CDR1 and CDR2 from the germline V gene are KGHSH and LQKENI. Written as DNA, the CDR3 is TGTGCCAGCTCAATCGAGGGAGGGAGCACCGGGGAGCTGTTTTTT. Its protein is CASSIEGGSTGELFF.

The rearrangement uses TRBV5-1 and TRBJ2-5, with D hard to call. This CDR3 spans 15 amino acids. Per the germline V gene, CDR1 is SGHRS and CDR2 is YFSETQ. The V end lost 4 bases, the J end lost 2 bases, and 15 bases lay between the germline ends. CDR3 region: CASSRSRQEQETQYF. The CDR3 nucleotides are TGCGCCAGCAGCCGAAGCCGGCAGGAACAAGAGACCCAGTACTTC.

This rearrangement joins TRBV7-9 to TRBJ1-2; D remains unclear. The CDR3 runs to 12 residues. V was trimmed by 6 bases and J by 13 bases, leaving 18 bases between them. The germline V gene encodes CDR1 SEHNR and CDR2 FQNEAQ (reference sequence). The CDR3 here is CASSLPGHQPTF. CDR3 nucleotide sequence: TGTGCCAGCAGTTTACCAGGCCATCAACCCACCTTC.